The 22 T cell receptor beta chains reported below all come from one sample, sequenced in a study of T cell responses to AZD1222 COVID-19 vaccine. Libraries were prepared by immunoSEQ multiplex PCR; TCRdb keeps only in-frame clonotypes and omits some of them. The sample has more than 150,000 clones, 80% to 90% seen once. The starting material was peripheral blood, obtained on day 0 of AZD1222 vaccination. The receptors derive from an adult in good health.

The chain recombines TRBV28 with TRBJ2-5; D is uncertain. Germline V gene lookup returns CDR1 MDHEN and CDR2 SYDVKM. Trimming took 1 base from V and 5 from J, leaving 8 bases between them. CDR3 length: 13 amino acids. The CDR3 here is CASSLSPKETQYF. In DNA form, the CDR3 reads TGTGCCAGCAGTTTATCGCCCAAGGAGACCCAGTACTTC.

This chain connects TRBV30 to TRBJ1-2; TRBD1 is a possible D gene (6 bases). The germline CDR1 and CDR2 sequences are GTSNPN and SVGIG (reference sequence). V was cut by 5 bases and J by 1 base, with 20 bases left in between. The length of the CDR3 is 16 residues. CDR3 nucleotides: TGTGCCTGGGGTACCCCAGGGACACTTTATAACTATGGCTACACCTTC. Translated, it gives CAWGTPGTLYNYGYTF.

The rearrangement uses TRBV6-5 and TRBJ1-5; 9 bases agree with TRBD1. The J segment lost 6 bases and the V segment lost 7 bases, leaving 10 bases of the junction unmatched. Germline V gene sequence: CDR1 MNHEY, CDR2 SVGAGI. This CDR3 has 15 residues. In DNA form, the CDR3 reads TGTGCCAGCAACCCGGGACAGGGTAGAATTCAGCCCCAGCATTTT. This gives the protein CASNPGQGRIQPQHF.

This clone was recorded once. J is TRBJ1-6 and V is TRBV7-2; the D is unclear. Germline assignment: CDR1 SGHTA and CDR2 FQGNSA. This CDR3 comprises 15 residues. V was cut by 2 bases and J by 5 bases, with 10 bases left in between. For the CDR3, the DNA is TGTGCCAGCAGCTTATCTGGCAGGAATAATTCACCCCTCCACTTT. Encoded protein: CASSLSGRNNSPLHF.

The V call is TRBV4-2, the J call TRBJ2-1, with D tentatively TRBD1 (5 bases). V was clipped by 0 bases and J by 4 bases, with 10 bases between them. The CDR3 extends over 15 amino acids. The germline gives CDR1 LGHNA, CDR2 YNFKEQ. CDR3 in amino acids: CASSQDLQGYNEQFF. DNA for the CDR3: TGTGCCAGCAGCCAAGATCTGCAGGGATACAATGAGCAGTTCTTC.

This clone is a singleton in its sample. This chain connects TRBV10-2 to TRBJ2-2; 7 nucleotides agree with TRBD1. The V and J ends lost 3 bases and 9 bases, in that order; junction bases with no gene match: 4. The CDR3 totals 13 residues. CDR1 is WSHSY and CDR2 is SAAADI in the germline V gene. The CDR3 loop reads CASSEPGGRELFF. The CDR3 DNA reads as TGCGCCAGCAGTGAACCAGGGGGTCGGGAGCTGTTTTTT.

DNA of the CDR3: TGTGCCAGCAGCCGTAAAGGGAGTAAGGGACTAGCGGGAGGGACGATTTCCACAGATACGCAGTATTTT. It specifies CASSRKGSKGLAGGTISTDTQYF. V usage is TRBV7-8 and J usage is TRBJ2-3; 16 bases are shared with TRBD2. Germline trimming cut 5 bases from V and 2 bases from J; bases unmatched to any gene: 22. The length of the CDR3 is 23 residues. Germline lookup yields CDR1 SGHVS and CDR2 FQNEAQ.

The chain joins TRBV28 to TRBJ1-2; D might be TRBD1 (5 bases). The CDR3 is made up of 12 amino acids. CDR1 is MDHEN and CDR2 is SYDVKM in the germline V gene. V shed 11 bases and J shed 3 bases, with 13 bases lying between them. CDR3: CASQGGDYGYTF. The CDR3 region has the DNA TGTGCCTCTCAGGGCGGTGACTATGGCTACACCTTC.

The chain couples TRBV2 to TRBJ1-4, with D perhaps TRBD1 (6 bases). Trimming left V 7 bases short and J 8 bases short, with 17 bases between. Germline CDR1 is SNHLY and CDR2 is FYNNEI. The CDR3 length is 14 residues. The CDR3 is CASIRGGNGEKLFF. CDR3 in DNA: TGTGCCAGCATTCGAGGGGGAAATGGGGAAAAACTGTTTTTT.

V gene TRBV6-5 combines with J gene TRBJ1-2; no reliable D call. Trimming pared 4 bases from V and 4 bases from J, leaving 10 bases between. Germline V gene data show CDR1 as MNHEY and CDR2 as SVGAGI. The length of the CDR3 is 13 residues. CDR3 nucleotide sequence: TGTGCCAGCAGTTTGGCAGGTGGCTATGGCTACACCTTC. This codes for CASSLAGGYGYTF.

The chain couples TRBV19 to TRBJ2-7, with D unclear. The germline V and J ends were trimmed by 5 bases and 4 bases, with 15 bases remaining between them. Looked up from germline, CDR1 is LNHDA and CDR2 is SQIVND (reference sequence). CDR3 length: 14 residues. The CDR3 sequence: CASSPVWATYEQYF. The CDR3 DNA is TGTGCCAGTAGTCCCGTTTGGGCCACGTACGAGCAGTACTTC. The full variable domain, with the rest looked up from reference TRBV19 and TRBJ2-7, is DGGITQSPKYLFRKEGQNVTLSCEQNLNHDAMYWYRQDPGQGLRLIYYSQIVNDFQKGDIAEGYSVSREKKESFPLTVTSAQKNPTAFYLCASSPVWATYEQYFGPGTRLTVT.

The chain employs TRBV28 and TRBJ1-3; no reliable D call. The germline V gene has CDR1 MDHEN and CDR2 SYDVKM. Deletions cut 0 bases from V and 0 bases from J, with 12 bases between. The CDR3 covers 17 residues. The CDR3 protein is CASSLWVKAVSGNTIYF. The CDR3 region has the DNA TGTGCCAGCAGTTTATGGGTCAAGGCAGTCTCTGGAAACACCATATATTTT.

The V gene is TRBV9, the J gene TRBJ1-6; D call uncertain. V was clipped by 2 bases and J by 8 bases, with 8 bases between them. CDR1 and CDR2 (germline): SGDLS, YYNGEE. The length of the CDR3 is 13 residues. The CDR3 DNA sequence: TGTGCCAGCAGCGTCGACTTGGATTCACCCCTCCACTTT. Protein product: CASSVDLDSPLHF.

The chain has TRBV13 and TRBJ2-1, with D perhaps matching TRBD1 or TRBD2 (5 bases each). Trimming cost V 5 bases and J 4 bases, with 18 bases left between them. The V gene's germline CDR1 is PRHDT and CDR2 FYEKMQ (reference sequence). The CDR3 runs to 16 residues. CDR3 sequence: CASSPKTGQEYNEQFF. The CDR3, as DNA: TGTGCCAGCAGCCCGAAGACGGGGCAGGAATACAATGAGCAGTTCTTC.

The chain is built from TRBV7-9 and TRBJ1-5, with a tentative D call TRBD1 (6 bases). CDR1 is SEHNR, CDR2 FQNEAQ, per germline (reference sequence). V gave up 5 bases and J gave up 2 bases, with 10 bases separating them. This CDR3 is built from 14 residues. The CDR3 coding sequence is TGTGCCAGCAGCAAGGGGGGGGGCAATCAGCCCCAGCATTTT. Translating gives CASSKGGGNQPQHF.

The V gene is TRBV28, the J gene TRBJ1-4; the match to TRBD1 covers 8 bases. Trimming took 4 bases from V and 5 from J; bases not matched to a gene: 6. Germline assignment: CDR1 MDHEN and CDR2 SYDVKM. This CDR3 spans 15 amino acids. CDR3 loop: CASSSRTGLNEKLFF. The CDR3 DNA follows: TGTGCCAGCAGTTCAAGGACAGGGTTAAATGAAAAACTGTTTTTT.

This chain uses TRBV7-9 with TRBJ2-2, with D unresolved. Germline V CDR1 and CDR2: SEHNR, FQNEAQ (reference sequence). This CDR3 region has 11 residues. Trimming took 3 bases from V and 8 from J, leaving 4 bases between them. The CDR3 bases are TGTGCCAGCAGCTTTGAGGGGGAGCTGTTTTTT. Protein: CASSFEGELFF.

The rearrangement joins TRBV6-5 to TRBJ1-2; D uncertain. In germline, CDR1 is MNHEY, CDR2 SVGAGI. V gave up 7 bases and J gave up 4 bases, with 16 bases separating them. There are 14 residues in the CDR3. Written as DNA, the CDR3 is TGTGCCAGCAATGTAGGGCTCGGCAGCTATGGCTACACCTTC. Translation gives CASNVGLGSYGYTF.

The CDR3 region has the DNA TGCGCCAGCAGCACCTCGGGCAGGGCCACTGAAGCTTTCTTT. This sequence encodes CASSTSGRATEAFF. This rearrangement joins TRBV5-1 to TRBJ1-1; D possibly corresponds to TRBD1 (5 bases). V was trimmed by 4 bases and J by 4 bases, leaving 14 bases between them. The CDR3 contains 14 residues. Germline-derived CDR1 and CDR2 are SGHRS and YFSETQ.

On this clone: Other DNA sequences in the sample encode the same CDR3. The gene calls are TRBV3-1 (or the pseudogene TRBV3-2) and TRBJ2-5; a possible D gene is TRBD2 (6 bases). Looked up from germline, CDR1 is LGHDT and CDR2 is YNNKEL (reference sequence). The CDR3 consists of 16 residues. V was shortened by 0 bases and J by 5 bases, with 16 bases between the two germline ends. Written as DNA, the CDR3 is TGTGCCAGCAGCCAAGAGCAGCGTGGGGGACTGGAGACCCAGTACTTC. This gives the protein CASSQEQRGGLETQYF.

The CDR3 region has the DNA TGTGCCAGCAGCCAACAGCCTTATAATTCACCCCTCCACTTT. It is translated as CASSQQPYNSPLHF. V and J are TRBV14 and TRBJ1-6; no clear D. Trimming pared 2 bases from V and 4 bases from J, leaving 6 bases between. CDR1 SGHDN and CDR2 FVKESK come from the germline V gene. The CDR3 is made up of 14 amino acids. The complete variable domain, with remaining parts taken from reference TRBV14 and TRBJ1-6, reads EAGVTQFPSHSVIEKGQTVTLRCDPISGHDNLYWYRRVMGKEIKFLLHFVKESKQDESGMPNNRFLAERTGGTYSTLKVQPAELEDSGVYFCASSQQPYNSPLHFGNGTRLTVT.

The chain has TRBV11-2 and TRBJ2-3; perhaps TRBD1 as D (6 bases). V lost 7 bases and J lost 4, with 15 bases in between. CDR1 and CDR2 (germline): SGHAT, FQNNGV. This CDR3 contains 14 residues. CDR3 amino acids: CASTEQGSSDTQYF. CDR3 DNA sequence: TGTGCCAGCACGGAACAGGGTTCATCAGATACGCAGTATTTT. Based on the CDR3 plus reference TRBV11-2 and TRBJ2-3, the full variable domain is EAGVAQSPRYKIIEKRQSVAFWCNPISGHATLYWYQQILGQGPKLLIQFQNNGVVDDSQLPKDRFSAERLKGVDSTLKIQPAKLEDSAVYLCASTEQGSSDTQYFGPGTRLTVL.